The T cell receptor (beta chain) under discussion was sequenced for a study of blood T cell repertoires in COVID-19. Across the whole study: Acute-phase and convalescent COVID-19 samples originated in the United States, Italy and Spain. PBMCs, B-cell-depleted T cells, or T cells were the source of the cDNA or gDNA that made up the material.

Looked up from germline, CDR1 is MGHRA and CDR2 is YSYEKL. Trimming stripped 1 base from V and 6 bases from J, with 12 bases between. The CDR3 is made up of 15 amino acids. Original methodology: Amplifying reference gene primers gave estimates of nucleated cell counts. TCRdb's table, derived via immunoSEQ multiplex PCR, lists solely in-frame clones and lacks some. From that table come the V and J calls and clone size; the DNA was used to work out D and trimming. The table records about 190,000 clones, 80% to 85% of them present only once. The clonotype was recovered from a human donor in a cohort sampled during active COVID-19. The chain uses TRBV4-1 and TRBJ1-4; D might be TRBD1 (5 bases). Sequencing was performed on peripheral blood. The CDR3: CASSQVPGLYEKLFF. The CDR3, as DNA: TGCGCCAGCAGCCAAGTACCAGGGTTATATGAAAAACTGTTTTTT.